This T cell receptor beta chain was identified during a study of control samples from healthy donors and cancer patients. J was trimmed by 5 bases and V by 7 bases; bases with no gene match: 12. The CDR3 runs 14 residues. Germline CDR1 and CDR2: SQVTM and ANQGSEA. Measured with immunoSEQ multiplex PCR; TCRdb has only the in-frame clones, and not every one. The data show more than 95,000 clones, about 93% seen once. The sequencing input was blood. The chain employs TRBV29-1 and TRBJ2-3; 7 nucleotides agree with TRBD2. This receptor was obtained from a young man in good health. CDR3 region: CSAWGGLQGDTQYF. For the CDR3, the DNA is TGCAGCGCCTGGGGGGGACTTCAGGGAGATACGCAGTATTTT.